These 12 T cell receptor beta chains share one sample of origin, sequenced in a study of CD8 T cells in ankylosing spondylitis. Each CDR3 protein is one row after TCRdb ran MiXCR on the 5' RACE reads. Among some 40,000 distinct CDR3 sequences listed, less than 4% were seen once. Source material: blood, either unsorted or a sorted T cell fraction (not recorded which). These receptor sequences come from a male donor with ankylosing spondylitis or in good health (not recorded which).

Note on this clonotype: Being one base from a much bigger clone, this may be a read error. V and J are TRBV9 and TRBJ2-2; no firm D call. The CDR3 has 15 residues. CDR1 is SGDLS, CDR2 YYNGEE, per germline. The CDR3 region is CASSVSTRLTRELFF. CDR3 sequence (DNA): TGTGCCAGCAGCGTGTCGACGCGACTCACCCGGGAGCTGTTTTTT.

There are a few counts of this clonotype. The V call is TRBV9, the J call TRBJ1-6, with a possible D match to TRBD1 (6 bases). The length of the CDR3 is 15 residues. Germline V gene data show CDR1 as SGDLS and CDR2 as YYNGEE. Trimming cost V 0 bases and J 9 bases, with 13 bases left between them. In DNA form, the CDR3 reads TGTGCCAGCAGCGTAGAGAACAGGGAAGGTTCACCCCTCCACTTT. Translated, it gives CASSVENREGSPLHF.

This clonotype was seen many times. The chain carries TRBV9 and TRBJ2-3, with D unresolved. The CDR3 runs to 15 residues. Per germline, CDR1 SGDLS and CDR2 YYNGEE. V lost 0 bases and J lost 2, with 10 bases in between. CDR3 bases: TGTGCCAGCAGCGTAGATGGCAGTTTCACAGATACGCAGTATTTT. Protein sequence: CASSVDGSFTDTQYF.

This clonotype was seen repeatedly, ten times or more. This clone may be a read error of a much larger clone one base away. The CDR3 loop is CASSVAPYNEQFF. CDR3 nucleotide sequence: TGTGCCAGCAGCGTAGCACCCTACAATGAGCAGTTCTTC. The rearrangement links TRBV9 to TRBJ2-1, with unresolved D. The CDR3 spans 13 residues. V was shortened by 0 bases and J by 2 bases, with 3 bases between the two germline ends. Germline V gene sequence: CDR1 SGDLS, CDR2 YYNGEE.

There are many counts of this clonotype. The chain links TRBV9 to TRBJ1-6; D unresolved. V was shortened by 0 bases and J by 7 bases, with 11 bases between the two germline ends. Germline-derived CDR1 and CDR2 are SGDLS and YYNGEE. The CDR3 spans 15 residues. Written as DNA, the CDR3 is TGTGCCAGCAGCGTAGGGGTCTCCCCAAATTCACCCCTCCACTTT. This encodes CASSVGVSPNSPLHF.

The sample holds many counts of this clonotype. The chain combines TRBV9 with TRBJ2-2, with D unresolved. This CDR3 is 12 amino acids long. Germline V gives CDR1 SGDLS, CDR2 YYNGEE. The V gene lost 4 bases and the J gene lost 8 bases, with 9 bases spanning the gap. The CDR3 reads CASSSPWGELFF. CDR3 nucleotide sequence: TGTGCCAGCAGCTCGCCGTGGGGGGAGCTGTTTTTT.

Ten or more counts support this clonotype. The chain uses TRBV9 and TRBJ2-3, with D maybe TRBD2 (6 bases). V lost 0 bases to trimming and J lost 3 bases, with 11 bases between them. The CDR3 is 15 residues long. In germline, CDR1 is SGDLS, CDR2 YYNGEE. CDR3 amino acids: CASSVADGGTDTQYF. CDR3 DNA sequence: TGTGCCAGCAGCGTAGCTGACGGGGGAACAGATACGCAGTATTTT.

This clonotype has a count of ten or more. V and J are TRBV9 and TRBJ2-1; 14 nucleotides align to TRBD2. The CDR3 contains 17 residues. V dropped 4 bases and J dropped 8; count of bases not matched to a gene: 11. Germline assignment: CDR1 SGDLS and CDR2 YYNGEE. The CDR3 sequence is CASSPHGLAGGTDEQFF. The CDR3 DNA sequence: TGTGCCAGCAGCCCACACGGACTAGCGGGAGGTACGGATGAGCAGTTCTTC.

This clonotype was recorded many times. The chain has TRBV9 and TRBJ2-5; maybe TRBD2 (6 bases). Looked up from germline, CDR1 is SGDLS and CDR2 is YYNGEE. The CDR3 runs to 15 residues. V was clipped by 0 bases and J by 2 bases, with 11 bases between them. CDR3 amino acids: CASSVAGGYQETQYF. The CDR3 DNA reads as TGTGCCAGCAGCGTAGCCGGGGGTTATCAAGAGACCCAGTACTTC.

The chain joins TRBV9 to TRBJ2-2; no clear D. This CDR3 spans 16 amino acids. Trimming took off 1 base at V and 6 bases at J, with 16 bases between the two ends. CDR1 is SGDLS and CDR2 is YYNGEE in the germline V gene. This CDR3 reads CASSVLSDTPAGELFF. In DNA form, the CDR3 reads TGTGCCAGCAGCGTACTGTCTGACACCCCGGCCGGGGAGCTGTTTTTT. Variable domain in full (rest from reference TRBV9 and TRBJ2-2): DSGVTQTPKHLITATGQRVTLRCSPRSGDLSVYWYQQSLDQGLQFLIQYYNGEERAKGNILERFSAQQFPDLHSELNLSSLELGDSALYFCASSVLSDTPAGELFFGEGSRLTVL.

The V and J genes are TRBV9 and TRBJ2-3, with 9 positions matching TRBD1. The germline V gene encodes CDR1 SGDLS and CDR2 YYNGEE. The ends lost 2 bases at V and 3 bases at J; junction bases unmatched: 4. The CDR3 has 15 residues. This chain's CDR3 is CASSVDRGGTDTQYF. CDR3 in DNA: TGTGCCAGCAGCGTGGACAGGGGAGGGACAGATACGCAGTATTTT. Drawing the rest from reference TRBV9 and TRBJ2-3, the complete variable domain is DSGVTQTPKHLITATGQRVTLRCSPRSGDLSVYWYQQSLDQGLQFLIQYYNGEERAKGNILERFSAQQFPDLHSELNLSSLELGDSALYFCASSVDRGGTDTQYFGPGTRLTVL.

This clonotype came up many times. V is TRBV9 and J is TRBJ2-2; D perhaps matches TRBD1 (6 bases). V lost 4 bases to trimming and J lost 6 bases, with 16 bases between them. The CDR3 is 15 residues long. From germline, CDR1 is SGDLS and CDR2 YYNGEE. The CDR3, as DNA: TGTGCCAGCAGCCTAAGGACAGAGACGGCCGGGGAGCTGTTTTTT. It specifies CASSLRTETAGELFF.